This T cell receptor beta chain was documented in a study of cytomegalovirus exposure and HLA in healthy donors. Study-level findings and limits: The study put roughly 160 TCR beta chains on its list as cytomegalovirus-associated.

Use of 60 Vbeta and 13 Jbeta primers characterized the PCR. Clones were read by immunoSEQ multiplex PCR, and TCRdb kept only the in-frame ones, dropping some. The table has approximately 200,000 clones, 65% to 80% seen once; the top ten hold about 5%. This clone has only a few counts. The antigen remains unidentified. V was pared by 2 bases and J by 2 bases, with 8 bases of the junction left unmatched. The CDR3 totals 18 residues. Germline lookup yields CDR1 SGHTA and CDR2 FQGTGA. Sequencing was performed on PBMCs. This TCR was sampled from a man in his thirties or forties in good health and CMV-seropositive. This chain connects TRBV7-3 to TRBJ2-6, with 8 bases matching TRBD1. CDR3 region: CASSLSDWTGTGANVLTF. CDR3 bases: TGTGCCAGCAGCTTATCGGATTGGACAGGGACTGGGGCCAACGTCCTGACTTTC.